The 32 T cell receptor beta chains reported below all come from one sample, sequenced in a study of cytomegalovirus exposure and HLA in healthy donors. Researchers ran the PCR with 60 Vbeta and 13 Jbeta primers. The table came from immunoSEQ multiplex PCR; TCRdb's copy has only in-frame clones and leaves some out. Here the sample spans roughly 160,000 clones, 65% to 85% being singletons. The sequenced sample was PBMCs. These receptors came from a man between 60 and 75 years old in good health and CMV-seronegative.

This chain joins TRBV19 and TRBJ1-5; weak D call: TRBD1 (5 bases). Between the trimmed V and J ends, which lost 7 bases and 3 bases, there was a span of 13 bases. This CDR3 is built from 14 residues. Germline V gene lookup returns CDR1 LNHDA and CDR2 SQIVND (reference sequence). The CDR3 is CASTVEQVNQPQHF. The CDR3 nucleotides are TGTGCCAGTACCGTGGAACAGGTCAATCAGCCCCAGCATTTT.

This clone was seen once. This sequence joins TRBV4-1 and TRBJ2-5; tentatively, D is TRBD1 (6 bases). Germline V gene lookup returns CDR1 MGHRA and CDR2 YSYEKL. V lost 4 bases and J lost 0, with 9 bases in between. This CDR3 comprises 14 residues. The CDR3 region is CASSPGQNQETQYF. As DNA, the CDR3 is TGCGCCAGCAGCCCAGGACAGAACCAAGAGACCCAGTACTTC.

The J gene is TRBJ2-7, the V gene TRBV6-6, with 9 bases lining up with TRBD1. Trimming cost V 4 bases and J 4 bases; bases outside gene matches: 11. The CDR3 totals 16 residues. CDR1 is MNHNY, CDR2 SVGAGI, per germline (reference sequence). CDR3 protein: CASSLTRQGGSYEQYF. The CDR3 DNA sequence: TGTGCCAGCAGTTTAACACGACAGGGGGGTTCGTACGAGCAGTACTTC.

The chain couples TRBV7-9 to TRBJ2-7, with TRBD1 as a possible D gene (5 bases). V lost 8 bases to trimming and J lost 6 bases, with 14 bases between them. The CDR3 runs 12 residues. Germline V gene lookup returns CDR1 SEHNR and CDR2 FQNEAQ (reference sequence). Here the CDR3 reads CASEDNLGEQYF. CDR3 sequence (DNA): TGTGCCAGCGAGGACAATCTGGGCGAGCAGTACTTC.

The genes are TRBV7-9 and TRBJ2-1; 11 bases are shared with TRBD2. Germline CDR1 SEHNR, CDR2 FQNEAQ (reference sequence). The CDR3 totals 14 residues. Trimming removed 5 bases from V and 5 bases from J; junction bases left unmatched: 2. The CDR3: CASSPGLADNEQFF. DNA for the CDR3: TGTGCCAGCAGCCCGGGACTAGCGGACAATGAGCAGTTCTTC.

This clone was observed once. J is TRBJ2-1 and V is TRBV9; D unclear. The CDR3 has 11 amino acids. CDR1 is SGDLS, CDR2 YYNGEE, per germline. The germline V and J ends were trimmed by 5 bases and 6 bases, with 6 bases remaining between them. The CDR3 DNA is TGTGCCAGCAGAATACTCAATGAGCAGTTCTTC. Translation: CASRILNEQFF.

The chain links TRBV27 to TRBJ1-6; 7 bases line up with TRBD1. Unmatched junction bases numbered 1, after V lost 3 bases and J lost 5 bases. Germline V gene data show CDR1 as MNHEY and CDR2 as SMNVEV (reference sequence). This CDR3 contains 14 residues. CDR3 nucleotides: TGTGCCAGCAGTTTCGGACAGGATAATTCACCCCTCCACTTT. The encoded protein is CASSFGQDNSPLHF.

CDR3 sequence reads: CAISESLFGGSTYEQYF. In DNA, the CDR3 is TGTGCCATCAGTGAGTCGCTTTTCGGGGGGTCGACGTACGAGCAGTACTTC. The V call is TRBV10-3, the J call TRBJ2-7, with TRBD2 identical over 7 bases. The CDR3 has 17 residues. V was clipped by 0 bases and J by 4 bases; unmatched bases: 12. Germline CDR1 reads ENHRY; CDR2 reads SYGVKD.

This chain connects TRBV5-4 to TRBJ2-5; 10 bases match TRBD1. The V segment lost 2 bases and the J segment 3 bases; nucleotides outside the gene matches: 7. Germline CDR1 SGHNT, CDR2 YYREEE (reference sequence). The CDR3 loop spans 16 amino acids. Written as DNA, the CDR3 is TGTGCCAGCAGCTTAGTAACCGGGACAGGGGAAGAGACCCAGTACTTC. It yields the protein CASSLVTGTGEETQYF.

This sequence joins TRBV7-7 and TRBJ1-4; TRBD1 aligns across 7 bases. CDR1 and CDR2 from the germline V gene are SSHAT and FNYEAQ (reference sequence). The CDR3 has 13 amino acids. Trimming cost V 5 bases and J 10 bases; bases outside gene matches: 7. The CDR3 bases are TGTGCCAGCAGCCAAACCGCAGGGGGAAAACTGTTTTTT. This codes for CASSQTAGGKLFF.

This clone was seen just once. This chain uses TRBV5-4 with TRBJ2-7; D perhaps matches TRBD1 (6 bases). Per the germline V gene, CDR1 is SGHNT and CDR2 is YYREEE (reference sequence). Trimming pared 4 bases from V and 9 bases from J, leaving 23 bases between. CDR3 length: 15 residues. Here the CDR3 reads CASSSSRTDLTAQYF. The DNA of the CDR3 is TGTGCCAGCAGCAGCTCACGGACAGACTTGACGGCGCAGTACTTC.

This chain uses TRBV7-2 with TRBJ2-1; 10 bases fit TRBD2. This CDR3 has 14 amino acids. V shed 2 bases, J shed 13 bases, and the junction held 8 bases outside the gene matches. Germline-derived CDR1 and CDR2 are SGHTA and FQGNSA. The CDR3 sequence is CASSLLGLAGEQFF. The CDR3, as DNA: TGTGCCAGCAGCTTATTGGGGCTAGCGGGAGAACAGTTCTTC.

Of note for this clone: At one of its ends the junction is not consistent with the germline gene, which may arise from a read error. The chain links TRBV7-9 to TRBJ1-4; D might be TRBD1 (6 bases). The CDR3 sequence is 17 residues long. CDR1 and CDR2 (germline): SEHNR, FQNEAQ (reference sequence). CDR3 sequence reads: CSSSKNRAGSRNEKLFF. CDR3 nucleotide sequence: TGTTCCAGCAGTAAGAACAGGGCTGGGTCTCGGAATGAAAAACTGTTTTTT.

On this clone: The same CDR3 also results from other DNA sequences found in this sample. The gene calls are TRBV7-2 and TRBJ1-3, with 7 bases lining up with TRBD1. This CDR3 spans 15 amino acids. The V segment lost 6 bases and the J segment 0 bases; nucleotides outside the gene matches: 5. The V gene's germline CDR1 is SGHTA and CDR2 FQGNSA. CDR3 loop: CASSRQGFSGNTIYF. The CDR3 nucleotides are TGTGCCAGCAGTCGACAGGGTTTCTCTGGAAACACCATATATTTT.

V and J are TRBV2 and TRBJ1-5; TRBD1 agrees at 12 bases. The ends lost 5 bases at V and 7 bases at J; junction bases unmatched: 6. The CDR3 totals 15 residues. The germline gives CDR1 SNHLY, CDR2 FYNNEI. Here the CDR3 DNA reads TGTGCCAGCAGTCAGGGGACAGGGGGCGAACAGCCCCAGCATTTT. Protein product: CASSQGTGGEQPQHF.

The DNA of the CDR3 is TGTGCCAGTAGTACACAGGGGGCGAGGACAGATACGCAGTATTTT. Translation gives CASSTQGARTDTQYF. The chain employs TRBV19 and TRBJ2-3; 9 nucleotides match TRBD1. V dropped 4 bases and J dropped 3; count of bases not matched to a gene: 5. CDR1 is LNHDA and CDR2 is SQIVND in the germline V gene (reference sequence). The CDR3 is made up of 15 amino acids.

The genes are TRBV19 and TRBJ1-5, with D possibly TRBD1 on 6 matching bases. This CDR3 is 15 amino acids long. The V end lost 3 bases, the J end lost 3 bases, and 12 bases lay between the germline ends. CDR1 LNHDA and CDR2 SQIVND come from the germline V gene (reference sequence). The CDR3 sequence: CASSMSQGLNQPQHF. In DNA, the CDR3 is TGTGCCAGTAGTATGAGCCAGGGGCTCAATCAGCCCCAGCATTTT.

The chain carries TRBV5-1 and TRBJ1-2, with 7 bases fitting TRBD1. Germline-derived CDR1 and CDR2 are SGHRS and YFSETQ. The CDR3 extends over 14 amino acids. With V trimmed by 0 bases and J by 1 base, 0 bases remained unmatched. In DNA, the CDR3 is TGCGCCAGCAGCTTGGGGGACAGTAACTATGGCTACACCTTC. It codes for CASSLGDSNYGYTF.

The V and J genes are TRBV28 and TRBJ2-7; 8 positions match TRBD2. The CDR3 contains 14 residues. Trimming removed 4 bases from V and 3 bases from J; junction bases left unmatched: 5. Germline CDR1 and CDR2: MDHEN and SYDVKM. In DNA form, the CDR3 reads TGTGCCAGCAGTTGGATTAGCGGGAACTACGAGCAGTACTTC. Translating it yields CASSWISGNYEQYF. Filled out from reference TRBV28 and TRBJ2-7, the complete variable domain reads DVKVTQSSRYLVKRTGEKVFLECVQDMDHENMFWYRQDPGLGLRLIYFSYDVKMKEKGDIPEGYSVSREKKERFSLILESASTNQTSMYLCASSWISGNYEQYFGPGTRLTVT.

The chain has TRBV6-1 and TRBJ2-3, with 10 bases matching TRBD2. This CDR3 contains 15 residues. J lost 3 bases, V lost 2 bases, and 2 bases had no gene match. CDR1 is MNHNS, CDR2 SASEGT, per germline. The CDR3 bases are TGTGCCAGCAGTGAACTAGCGGGGGCAACAGATACGCAGTATTTT. Translating gives CASSELAGATDTQYF.

This clone was observed a single time. This rearrangement joins TRBV7-6 to TRBJ2-3; possibly TRBD2 for D (5 bases). The CDR3 consists of 16 residues. With 1 base removed from V and 2 bases from J, the gap between germline ends came to 13 bases. The V gene's germline CDR1 is SGHVS and CDR2 FNYEAQ. CDR3: CASSLDEGVLTDTQYF. The CDR3 nucleotides read TGTGCCAGCAGCTTAGACGAGGGCGTACTCACAGATACGCAGTATTTT.

The CDR3 reads CASSTRDRVYSPLHF. The CDR3 DNA reads TGTGCCAGCAGTACCCGGGACAGGGTTTATTCACCCCTCCACTTT. The J gene is TRBJ1-6, the V gene TRBV27; the match to TRBD1 covers 9 bases. The CDR3 length is 15 residues. The germline V gene encodes CDR1 MNHEY and CDR2 SMNVEV (reference sequence). V lost 5 bases to trimming and J lost 8 bases; unmatched junction nucleotides: 7.

The J gene is TRBJ2-1, the V gene TRBV4-1; TRBD2 aligns across 10 bases. CDR1 is MGHRA and CDR2 is YSYEKL in the germline V gene. CDR3 length: 16 residues. The J segment lost 5 bases and the V segment lost 7 bases, leaving 11 bases of the junction unmatched. Here the CDR3 DNA reads TGCGCCAGCACCTTCAAGCGGGAGGGCCACGACAATGAGCAGTTCTTC. Amino acid sequence: CASTFKREGHDNEQFF.

The chain couples TRBV5-8 to TRBJ2-5, with D uncertain. Trimming removed 2 bases from V and 1 base from J, with 6 bases in between. Germline V lookup: CDR1 SGHTS, CDR2 YDEGEE. There are 13 residues in the CDR3. CDR3 DNA sequence: TGTGCCAGCAGCTTTAACAGCCAAGAGACCCAGTACTTC. It encodes CASSFNSQETQYF.

The V and J genes are TRBV23-1 and TRBJ1-2, with TRBD1 as a possible D gene (5 bases). TRBV23-1 is an open reading frame whose function is uncertain. The CDR3 runs 13 residues. Trimming took off 10 bases at V and 5 bases at J, with 17 bases between the two ends. CDR3 protein: CATSRRARYGYTF. The DNA for the CDR3 is TGCGCCACCTCCCGCAGGGCCCGTTATGGCTACACCTTC.

The chain employs TRBV5-6 and TRBJ2-2, with TRBD1 as a possible D gene (5 bases). V was trimmed by 6 bases and J by 1 base, leaving 16 bases between them. The CDR3 has 16 residues. The germline gives CDR1 SGHDT, CDR2 YYEEEE. This chain's CDR3 is CASTKIRTGNTGELFF. The DNA of the CDR3 is TGTGCCAGCACCAAGATAAGAACAGGGAACACCGGGGAGCTGTTTTTT. Using reference TRBV5-6 and TRBJ2-2 for the parts outside the CDR3, the full variable domain is DAGVTQSPTHLIKTRGQQVTLRCSPKSGHDTVSWYQQALGQGPQFIFQYYEEEERQRGNFPDRFSGHQFPNYSSELNVNALLLGDSALYLCASTKIRTGNTGELFFGEGSRLTVL.

This sequence joins TRBV28 and TRBJ2-2, with 10 bases matching TRBD1. The CDR3 is 16 residues long. J was trimmed by 6 bases and V by 4 bases; bases with no gene match: 8. CDR1 and CDR2 (germline): MDHEN, SYDVKM. CDR3 coding DNA: TGTGCCAGCAGTTCTCGGGACAGGGGTCTTCCCGGGGAGCTGTTTTTT. This sequence encodes CASSSRDRGLPGELFF.

The chain is built from TRBV10-2 and TRBJ2-5; D is uncertain. Looked up from germline, CDR1 is WSHSY and CDR2 is SAAADI. The length of the CDR3 is 13 residues. The V gene lost 3 bases and the J gene lost 5 bases, with 10 bases spanning the gap. CDR3 sequence reads: CASSDGLRETQYF. The CDR3 DNA follows: TGCGCCAGCAGTGATGGGCTTCGTGAGACCCAGTACTTC.

The rearrangement links TRBV7-9 to TRBJ2-2; TRBD2 matches at 8 bases. This CDR3 region has 15 residues. V shed 5 bases and J 0 bases; nucleotides not matched to a gene: 2. Germline-derived CDR1 and CDR2 are SEHNR and FQNEAQ (reference sequence). As DNA, the CDR3 is TGTGCCAGCAGCGCGGGACTAGCGAACACCGGGGAGCTGTTTTTT. Translation: CASSAGLANTGELFF.

V gene TRBV19 combines with J gene TRBJ2-2, with 8 bases that match TRBD2. The CDR3 is made up of 16 amino acids. Losses at the gene ends were 4 bases for V and 4 bases for J; bases not matched to a gene: 8. Germline CDR1 reads LNHDA; CDR2 reads SQIVND (reference sequence). CDR3 DNA: TGTGCCAGTAGTACGGGAGGGCGGGAATTCACCGGGGAGCTGTTTTTT. The encoded protein is CASSTGGREFTGELFF.

The V gene is TRBV18, the J gene TRBJ1-5; D remains unclear. Germline values: CDR1 KGHSH, CDR2 LQKENI. Trimming removed 2 bases at V and 7 bases at J, with 12 bases between. This CDR3 has 14 amino acids. The CDR3 region is CASSPVLVEQPQHF. CDR3 nucleotides: TGTGCCAGCTCACCAGTTCTAGTAGAACAGCCCCAGCATTTT.

The rearrangement uses TRBV10-1 and TRBJ2-3; TRBD1 agrees at 7 bases. The V gene's germline CDR1 is WNHNN and CDR2 SYGVQD (reference sequence). The V segment lost 6 bases and the J segment 2 bases; nucleotides outside the gene matches: 2. The CDR3 is made up of 13 amino acids. CDR3 sequence reads: CASRGQNTDTQYF. The CDR3 DNA follows: TGCGCCAGCAGGGGACAGAACACAGATACGCAGTATTTT.